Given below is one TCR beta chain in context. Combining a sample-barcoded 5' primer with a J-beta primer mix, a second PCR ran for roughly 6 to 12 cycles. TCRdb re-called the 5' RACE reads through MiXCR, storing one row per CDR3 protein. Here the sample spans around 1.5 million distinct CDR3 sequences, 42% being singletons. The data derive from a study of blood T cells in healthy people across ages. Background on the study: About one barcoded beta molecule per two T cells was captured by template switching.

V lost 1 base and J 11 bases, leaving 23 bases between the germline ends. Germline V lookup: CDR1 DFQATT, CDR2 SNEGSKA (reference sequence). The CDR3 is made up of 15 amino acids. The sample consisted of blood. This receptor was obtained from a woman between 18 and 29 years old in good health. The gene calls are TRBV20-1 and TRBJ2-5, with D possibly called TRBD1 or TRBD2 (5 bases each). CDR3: CSARARDGPYNEQYF. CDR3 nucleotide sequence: TGCAGTGCTAGAGCTAGGGACGGGCCCTACAATGAGCAGTACTTC.